This TCR beta chain is drawn from a study of human T cells and chemical hapten exposure. Study-wide background: An area of 2 cm by around 2 cm on upper inner arm skin received 2% DPC for sensitization.

The sample holds many counts of this clonotype. Germline CDR1 and CDR2: SGHAT and FQNNGV. This CDR3 region has 15 residues. After removal of 3 bases from V and 0 bases from J, the junction contained 4 bases not matched to a gene. MiXCR was run by TCRdb on the RACE reads, yielding one entry per CDR3 protein. The profile covers about 360,000 distinct CDR3 sequences, with 4.8% appearing a single time and approximately 2.5% taken by the ten largest. The time point was: patch test 1, 2 weeks after DPC sensitization. Treatment noted: therapeutic diphenylcyclopropenone sensitization with weekly scalp DPC. Donors, patients with alopecia ranging from 18 to 70 years old and judged suitable for DPC, provided samples. The authors extracted total RNA from unfractionated whole blood.

Sequenced here: whole blood, sampled in connection with sensitization to the hapten diphenylcyclopropenone (DPC). The chain couples TRBV11-2 to TRBJ1-1; TRBD1 agrees at 7 bases. The TCR originated in a woman between 45 and 60 years old with alopecia areata. Some clones in this sample may be carry-over from other donors' samples. The chain's CDR3 is CASSFDREMNTEAFF. CDR3 in DNA: TGTGCCAGCAGCTTCGACAGGGAAATGAACACTGAAGCTTTCTTT.